This record covers a single TCR beta chain. The data are from a study of blood T cell repertoires in COVID-19. Assay used: immunoSEQ multiplex PCR; TCRdb lists only in-frame clones, some missing. Of about 250,000 clones listed, around 80% are singletons. Germline assignment: CDR1 SNHLY and CDR2 FYNNEI. V lost 4 bases, J lost 6 bases, and 19 bases lay in between. The CDR3 sequence is 15 residues long. Sequencing used peripheral blood. V gene TRBV2 combines with J gene TRBJ2-7; D possibly corresponds to TRBD1 (5 bases). The TCR sequence derives from an elderly man with acute or convalescent COVID-19. The CDR3 loop reads CASSVGQGGWAEQYF. The CDR3 DNA reads as TGTGCCAGCAGTGTCGGCCAGGGTGGGTGGGCCGAGCAGTACTTC.